The 12 T cell receptor beta chains in this list originate from one sample, sequenced in a study of blood T cell repertoires in COVID-19. This table comes from immunoSEQ multiplex PCR, and its TCRdb copy is limited to in-frame clones, with some not included. The sample has 8,000 to 8,500 clones; roughly 88% are singletons. Input material: peripheral blood. The source of these receptors is a human donor in a cohort sampled during active COVID-19.

The chain combines TRBV10-2 with TRBJ1-2; 9 bases map to TRBD1. V shed 0 bases, J shed 3 bases, and the junction held 5 bases outside the gene matches. The CDR3 contains 16 residues. Germline CDR1 is WSHSY and CDR2 is SAAADI. Here the CDR3 reads CASSESPTGGYYGYTF. The DNA of the CDR3 is TGCGCCAGCAGTGAGTCCCCAACAGGGGGCTACTATGGCTACACCTTC.

V is TRBV25-1 and J is TRBJ2-3, with D possibly being TRBD1 (6 bases). Germline V lookup: CDR1 MGHDK, CDR2 SYGVNS. Trimming left V 4 bases short and J 2 bases short, with 19 bases between. The CDR3 extends over 17 amino acids. The CDR3 reads CASSAWPGHGDTDTQYF. Here the CDR3 DNA reads TGTGCCAGCAGTGCCTGGCCGGGACATGGAGACACAGATACGCAGTATTTT.

V usage is TRBV19 and J usage is TRBJ2-5; D is ambiguous. CDR1 and CDR2 (germline): LNHDA, SQIVND (reference sequence). The CDR3 consists of 13 residues. V lost 7 bases and J lost 1, with 10 bases in between. As DNA, the CDR3 is TGTGCCAGTAAAGAGGTCTTCCAAGAGACCCAGTACTTC. This translates into CASKEVFQETQYF.

The chain joins TRBV30 to TRBJ2-2; 8 nucleotides agree with TRBD2. J lost 7 bases, V lost 4 bases, and 8 bases had no gene match. CDR3 size: 14 residues. The V gene's germline CDR1 is GTSNPN and CDR2 SVGIG (reference sequence). The CDR3 reads CAWTAGLEFGELFF. CDR3 bases: TGTGCCTGGACAGCGGGACTAGAATTCGGGGAGCTGTTTTTT. The whole variable domain, filled in from reference TRBV30 and TRBJ2-2, reads SQTIHQWPATLVQPVGSPLSLECTVEGTSNPNLYWYRQAAGRGLQLLFYSVGIGQISSEVPQNLSASRPQDRQFILSSKKLLLSDSGFYLCAWTAGLEFGELFFGEGSRLTVL.

V is TRBV7-2 and J is TRBJ2-7; 7 bases match TRBD2. The CDR3 loop spans 14 amino acids. Trimming removed 1 base from V and 4 bases from J; junction bases left unmatched: 4. The germline V gene encodes CDR1 SGHTA and CDR2 FQGNSA. CDR3 nucleotides: TGTGCCAGCAGCTTAGAGACTAGCTCTTACGAGCAGTACTTC. Translation: CASSLETSSYEQYF.

The chain employs TRBV18 and TRBJ2-5, with 7 bases aligning to TRBD1. The CDR3 consists of 14 residues. Germline assignment: CDR1 KGHSH and CDR2 LQKENI. With 1 base clipped from V and 4 bases from J, the junction kept 3 bases outside the gene matches. The CDR3 here is CASSPLRQGETQYF. The CDR3 nucleotides are TGTGCCAGCTCACCACTCAGACAGGGAGAGACCCAGTACTTC.

The chain links TRBV5-1 to TRBJ1-2, with 7 bases lining up with TRBD1. Looked up from germline, CDR1 is SGHRS and CDR2 is YFSETQ. This CDR3 spans 14 amino acids. Trimming removed 3 bases from V and 4 bases from J; junction bases left unmatched: 6. In nucleotides, the CDR3 is TGCGCCAGCAGCTCAACAGGGGTTGGCTATGGCTACACCTTC. It is translated as CASSSTGVGYGYTF. Full variable domain (outside the CDR3, taken from reference TRBV5-1 and TRBJ1-2): KAGVTQTPRYLIKTRGQQVTLSCSPISGHRSVSWYQQTPGQGLQFLFEYFSETQRNKGNFPGRFSGRQFSNSRSEMNVSTLELGDSALYLCASSSTGVGYGYTFGSGTRLTVV.

V is TRBV28 and J is TRBJ2-5; D possibly corresponds to TRBD1 (6 bases). The CDR3 extends over 15 amino acids. Germline lookup yields CDR1 MDHEN and CDR2 SYDVKM. The V gene lost 2 bases and the J gene lost 3 bases, with 13 bases spanning the gap. CDR3 in amino acids: CASSLLAGVEETQYF. The CDR3, as DNA: TGTGCCAGCAGTTTACTGGCAGGGGTGGAAGAGACCCAGTACTTC.

J is TRBJ1-1 and V is TRBV11-3; 7 bases match TRBD1. Germline CDR1 SGHNT, CDR2 YENEEA. The V segment lost 5 bases and the J segment 7 bases; nucleotides outside the gene matches: 7. There are 13 residues in the CDR3. The CDR3 region has the DNA TGTGCCAGCAGCGCAAACAGGGGCGGTGAAGCTTTCTTT. It is translated as CASSANRGGEAFF.

This chain connects TRBV18 to TRBJ2-5, with D unresolved. Germline V gene sequence: CDR1 KGHSH, CDR2 LQKENI. The V end was cut by 5 bases, the J end by 0 bases, with 16 bases between. The CDR3 sequence is 16 residues long. The CDR3 is CASSNQVSPYQETQYF. For the CDR3, the DNA is TGTGCCAGCTCAAACCAGGTTTCCCCGTACCAAGAGACCCAGTACTTC.

The V call is TRBV5-5, the J call TRBJ2-2; perhaps TRBD2 as D (5 bases). There are 15 residues in the CDR3. V lost 7 bases to trimming and J lost 6 bases, with 19 bases between them. CDR1 is SGHKS and CDR2 is YYEKEE in the germline V gene (reference sequence). CDR3 DNA: TGTGCCAGCCTCAACGAGGGTATAGGAGCCGGGGAGCTGTTTTTT. Translation: CASLNEGIGAGELFF.

The chain uses TRBV5-6 and TRBJ2-5; 7 bases map to TRBD2. Germline trimming cut 3 bases from V and 5 bases from J; bases unmatched to any gene: 13. The CDR3 consists of 16 residues. Germline CDR1 SGHDT, CDR2 YYEEEE. The chain's CDR3 is CASSWVTGAGVETQYF. As DNA, the CDR3 is TGTGCCAGCAGCTGGGTAACTGGGGCGGGAGTGGAGACCCAGTACTTC.